Listed here are 28 T cell receptor beta chains from one sample, sequenced in a study of T cells in Graves' hyperthyroidism and ophthalmopathy. From RNA transcripts, TCR beta CDR3 regions were amplified. The study used the HTBI primer set for a first-round RT-PCR of the TCR CDR3. A single record per CDR3 protein comes from TCRdb applying MiXCR to the multiplex PCR reads. The sample has hundreds of thousands of distinct CDR3 sequences; around 15% are singletons. Sample: blood. The receptor source for this set is a woman between 18 and 29 years old with Graves' hyperthyroidism.

This clonotype was seen repeatedly, ten times or more. V and J are TRBV20-1 and TRBJ2-7; D call uncertain. Between the trimmed V and J ends, which lost 1 base and 2 bases, there was a span of 6 bases. CDR3 length: 12 residues. The germline CDR1 and CDR2 sequences are DFQATT and SNEGSKA (reference sequence). The CDR3 loop is CSARVDPYEQYF. Written as DNA, the CDR3 is TGCAGTGCTAGAGTTGACCCCTACGAGCAGTACTTC.

This clonotype turned up a few times. This chain connects TRBV7-8 to TRBJ1-5; 9 bases match TRBD1. There are 18 residues in the CDR3. V lost 3 bases, J lost 0 bases, and 9 bases stayed unmatched. Germline V gene data show CDR1 as SGHVS and CDR2 as FQNEAQ. The CDR3 DNA sequence: TGTGCCAGCAGCTTGACCGGGACAGGGATCGATAGCAATCAGCCCCAGCATTTT. This translates into CASSLTGTGIDSNQPQHF.

This clonotype turned up a few times. The chain links TRBV12-3 or TRBV12-4 to TRBJ1-4; D not certain. The CDR3 is 15 residues long. Trimming took off 7 bases at V and 4 bases at J, with 16 bases between the two ends. The CDR3 here is CASNGFPPNNEKLFF. DNA of the CDR3: TGTGCCAGCAATGGCTTCCCCCCCAATAATGAAAAACTGTTTTTT.

This clonotype occurred many times. This chain links TRBV20-1 with TRBJ1-1; 9 positions agree with TRBD1. The CDR3 covers 14 residues. Germline V gives CDR1 DFQATT, CDR2 SNEGSKA (reference sequence). Germline trimming cut 6 bases from V and 1 base from J; bases unmatched to any gene: 6. In DNA, the CDR3 is TGCAGTGCGTTGGACAGGGGCGGGAACACTGAAGCTTTCTTT. It specifies CSALDRGGNTEAFF.

This clonotype was recorded at least ten times. The chain couples TRBV7-9 to TRBJ1-1, with TRBD1 as a possible D gene (6 bases). This CDR3 has 17 residues. Germline CDR1 is SEHNR and CDR2 is FQNEAQ (reference sequence). Trimming took 5 bases from V and 0 from J, leaving 19 bases between them. Written as DNA, the CDR3 is TGTGCCAGCAGCCCACTGGAGGACAGTGGAATGAACACTGAAGCTTTCTTT. Its protein product is CASSPLEDSGMNTEAFF.

J is TRBJ1-1 and V is TRBV12-3 or TRBV12-4; D is perhaps TRBD1 (6 bases). V was shortened by 2 bases and J by 11 bases, with 18 bases between the two germline ends. The CDR3 has 14 residues. Here the CDR3 reads CASSLSTDSGAAFF. The CDR3 DNA reads TGTGCCAGCAGTTTATCCACGGATTCAGGGGCGGCTTTCTTT.

This clonotype was seen a few times. The CDR3 bases are TGCGCCAGCAGCCCGACAATGACGGCTGAAGCTTTCTTT. Residues: CASSPTMTAEAFF. The chain combines TRBV4-1 with TRBJ1-1; D not certain. This CDR3 comprises 13 residues. Germline V lookup: CDR1 MGHRA, CDR2 YSYEKL. The V end lost 4 bases, the J end lost 6 bases, and 12 bases lay between the germline ends.

In its sample, this clonotype was seen many times. The chain carries TRBV7-2 and TRBJ2-7, with 7 positions matching TRBD2. J was trimmed by 2 bases and V by 1 base; bases with no gene match: 11. The CDR3 extends over 17 amino acids. Germline CDR1 reads SGHTA; CDR2 reads FQGNSA. The DNA for the CDR3 is TGTGCCAGCAGCTTAGTGTCTCGACTAGCCGGGACCTACGAGCAGTACTTC. Its translation is CASSLVSRLAGTYEQYF.

This clonotype occurred a few times. This chain joins TRBV14 and TRBJ2-1; D is possibly TRBD1 (5 bases). The CDR3 sequence is 14 residues long. Trimming removed 1 base at V and 8 bases at J, with 12 bases between. Germline V lookup: CDR1 SGHDN, CDR2 FVKESK. CDR3 bases: TGTGCCAGCAGCCAAGTGATCCAGGGCGATGAGCAGTTCTTC. Protein product: CASSQVIQGDEQFF.

This clonotype appeared a few times. The chain uses TRBV12-3 or TRBV12-4 and TRBJ2-3; tentatively, D is TRBD2 (6 bases). The CDR3 spans 15 residues. The V end was cut by 4 bases, the J end by 1 base, with 12 bases between. CDR3 sequence reads: CASSSQLAGTDTQYF. Here the CDR3 DNA reads TGTGCCAGCAGTTCCCAACTAGCAGGCACAGATACGCAGTATTTT.

This clonotype was seen repeatedly, ten times or more. J is TRBJ2-7 and V is TRBV30; tentative D call: TRBD1 (6 bases). The CDR3 spans 14 residues. With 4 bases removed from V and 1 base from J, the gap between germline ends came to 14 bases. Per germline, CDR1 GTSNPN and CDR2 SVGIG (reference sequence). This chain's CDR3 is CAWTPGAQSYEQYF. In DNA, the CDR3 is TGTGCCTGGACCCCAGGGGCCCAATCCTACGAGCAGTACTTC.

This clonotype has a handful of counts. This CDR3 reads CASSFAGDGNTIYF. CDR3 sequence (DNA): TGCGCCAGCAGCTTTGCAGGGGATGGAAACACCATATATTTT. This chain joins TRBV5-1 and TRBJ1-3; D is possibly TRBD1 (6 bases). Germline V gene lookup returns CDR1 SGHRS and CDR2 YFSETQ. Trimming took off 2 bases at V and 3 bases at J, with 9 bases between the two ends. The CDR3 sequence is 14 residues long.

Ten or more counts support this clonotype. The chain carries TRBV20-1 and TRBJ1-2; 9 positions agree with TRBD1. The V and J ends lost 4 bases and 4 bases, in that order; junction bases with no gene match: 10. CDR3 size: 15 residues. Germline CDR1 and CDR2: DFQATT and SNEGSKA (reference sequence). CDR3 amino acids: CSATDRDRAPYGYTF. The CDR3 DNA is TGCAGTGCTACAGACCGGGACAGGGCACCCTATGGCTACACCTTC.

This clonotype was recorded only once. The CDR3 DNA follows: TGCAGCGTTGCCGGGACTAGCACCTACCGTTTTTCCTACGAGCAGTACTTC. Its protein product is CSVAGTSTYRFSYEQYF. The chain uses TRBV29-1 and TRBJ2-7, with TRBD2 identical over 9 bases. CDR1 and CDR2 from the germline V gene are SQVTM and ANQGSEA. The V gene end was trimmed by 4 bases and the J gene end by 1 base; junction bases not matched to a gene: 14. This CDR3 region has 17 residues.

The V gene is TRBV28, the J gene TRBJ2-2; the match to TRBD1 covers 9 bases. Germline CDR1 is MDHEN and CDR2 is SYDVKM. The V segment lost 5 bases and the J segment 5 bases; nucleotides outside the gene matches: 15. The CDR3 totals 18 residues. The CDR3: CASSPSGQGPTTTGELFF. Written as DNA, the CDR3 is TGTGCCAGCAGTCCATCGGGACAGGGACCCACGACGACCGGGGAGCTGTTTTTT.

This clonotype was counted a few times. The J gene is TRBJ1-2, the V gene TRBV4-2; no reliable D call. CDR1 is LGHNA, CDR2 YNFKEQ, per germline. V gave up 4 bases and J gave up 4 bases, with 16 bases separating them. The CDR3 is 15 residues long. DNA for the CDR3: TGTGCCAGCAGCCCCTACGGGGTTTCAGGCTATGGCTACACCTTC. Its protein product is CASSPYGVSGYGYTF.

This sequence joins TRBV4-3 and TRBJ1-5; maybe TRBD1 (5 bases). V was clipped by 0 bases and J by 7 bases, with 16 bases between them. This CDR3 is built from 16 residues. Germline V CDR1 and CDR2: LGHNA, YSLEER. CDR3 in amino acids: CASSQDVFTGYQPQHF. Here the CDR3 DNA reads TGCGCCAGCAGCCAAGATGTGTTTACAGGTTACCAGCCCCAGCATTTT.

Comment on this clonotype: A much bigger clone sits one base away, suggesting this may be a read error. J is TRBJ2-1 and V is TRBV2; D perhaps matches TRBD1 (5 bases). Trimming removed 4 bases from V and 3 bases from J, with 7 bases in between. Germline-derived CDR1 and CDR2 are SNHLY and FYNNEI. The CDR3 is 13 residues long. The CDR3 loop is CASSVQDYNEQFF. The CDR3 DNA follows: TGTGCCAGCAGTGTACAGGACTACAATGAGCAGTTCTTC. Supplemented by reference TRBV2 and TRBJ2-1, the full variable domain reads EPEVTQTPSHQVTQMGQEVILRCVPISNHLYFYWYRQILGQKVEFLVSFYNNEISEKSEIFDDQFSVERPDGSNFTLKIRSTKLEDSAMYFCASSVQDYNEQFFGPGTRLTVL.

This clonotype was observed many times. The chain carries TRBV20-1 and TRBJ1-2; the D gene is possibly TRBD1 (6 bases). V lost 6 bases, J lost 7 bases, and 18 bases lay in between. This CDR3 has 13 amino acids. CDR1 DFQATT and CDR2 SNEGSKA come from the germline V gene (reference sequence). CDR3: CSAAGQGSAGYTF. CDR3 sequence (DNA): TGCAGTGCCGCTGGGCAGGGGTCGGCTGGCTACACCTTC.

The genes are TRBV4-1 and TRBJ1-5; D call uncertain. V was cut by 0 bases and J by 7 bases, with 13 bases left in between. CDR3 size: 15 residues. Germline V gene sequence: CDR1 MGHRA, CDR2 YSYEKL. Written as DNA, the CDR3 is TGCGCCAGCAGCCAAGATGCAGAGATTCGCCAGCCCCAGCATTTT. This gives the protein CASSQDAEIRQPQHF.

This clonotype was recorded at least ten times. V gene TRBV11-2 combines with J gene TRBJ2-2; no clear D. Germline V gives CDR1 SGHAT, CDR2 FQNNGV. The CDR3 consists of 13 residues. V was cut by 1 base and J by 1 base, with 1 base left in between. This CDR3 reads CASSLVNTGELFF. The DNA for the CDR3 is TGTGCCAGCAGCTTAGTGAACACCGGGGAGCTGTTTTTT.

This clonotype was observed a handful of times. This CDR3 is CASSPRTGRFYNEQFF. Here the CDR3 DNA reads TGTGCCAGCAGCCCCCGGACAGGCAGATTTTACAATGAGCAGTTCTTC. The genes are TRBV7-9 and TRBJ2-1; 7 bases align to TRBD1. Germline V gives CDR1 SEHNR, CDR2 FQNEAQ (reference sequence). J lost 4 bases, V lost 5 bases, and 11 bases had no gene match. The CDR3 has 16 amino acids.

The gene calls are TRBV30 and TRBJ2-7; either TRBD1 or TRBD2 may supply D (5 bases each). Germline V lookup: CDR1 GTSNPN, CDR2 SVGIG (reference sequence). The V end lost 2 bases, the J end lost 6 bases, and 20 bases lay between the germline ends. The CDR3 has 15 residues. CDR3 sequence reads: CAWSYGHPRGSEQYF. The CDR3 nucleotides are TGTGCCTGGAGTTACGGACACCCTAGAGGGTCCGAGCAGTACTTC.

As concerns this clonotype: Its ends do not fully match the called genes, so a read error is possible. The rearrangement links TRBV30 to TRBJ1-3; D is possibly TRBD1 (6 bases). The germline gives CDR1 GTSNPN, CDR2 SVGIG (reference sequence). This CDR3 has 14 residues. CDR3 in amino acids: CAWRTGISGNTVYF. DNA for the CDR3: TGTGCCTGGCGCACAGGGATCTCTGGAAACACCGTATATTTT.

This clonotype was detected a few times. The chain employs TRBV6-1 and TRBJ2-1, with 8 bases that match TRBD2. The germline V gene has CDR1 MNHNS and CDR2 SASEGT. The junction had 11 bases not matched to a gene; V was cut back by 4 bases and J by 15 bases. There are 13 residues in the CDR3. This chain's CDR3 is CASSGWSSGSTFF. Here the CDR3 DNA reads TGTGCCAGCAGTGGGTGGTCGAGCGGGAGTACGTTCTTC.

This rearrangement joins TRBV7-3 to TRBJ2-1; 9 nucleotides agree with TRBD2. The CDR3 extends over 15 amino acids. From germline, CDR1 is SGHTA and CDR2 FQGTGA. V shed 2 bases, J shed 7 bases, and the junction held 6 bases outside the gene matches. CDR3 sequence (DNA): TGTGCCAGCAGCTTAGGGCTAGCGGGAATGAATGAGCAGTTCTTC. Its protein is CASSLGLAGMNEQFF.

This clonotype was seen a handful of times. The rearrangement uses TRBV27 and TRBJ2-5; D is perhaps TRBD1 (6 bases). This CDR3 region has 13 residues. The germline V and J ends were trimmed by 4 bases and 5 bases, with 11 bases remaining between them. In germline, CDR1 is MNHEY, CDR2 SMNVEV (reference sequence). Here the CDR3 DNA reads TGTGCCAGCAGTTACGACAGGATGGAGACCCAGTACTTC. Translating it yields CASSYDRMETQYF.

J is TRBJ1-2 and V is TRBV14; D is unclear. Germline V gene lookup returns CDR1 SGHDN and CDR2 FVKESK. This CDR3 spans 15 amino acids. Trimming pared 0 bases from V and 1 base from J, leaving 9 bases between. The CDR3 is CASSQDGEYNYGYTF. CDR3 nucleotides: TGTGCCAGCAGCCAAGATGGCGAGTATAACTATGGCTACACCTTC.